These T cell receptor beta chains were read from a single sample in a study of blood T cells in healthy people across ages. TCRdb redid the calling of the 5' RACE reads with MiXCR, one entry per CDR3 protein. This table holds 550,000 to 600,000 distinct CDR3 sequences, approximately 27% found once. Sequencing used blood. All receptors derive from a woman in her 70s in good health. CDR3s include the opening cysteine and the closing phenylalanine or tryptophan. D genes are given only for firm matches. The listing skips clone size in some rows; elsewhere it reads once, few, many or a size class.

cdr3_aa,cdr3_nt,j_call,d_call,clone_size,v_call
CSAHKVYEQFF,TGCAGTGCCCATAAGGTCTATGAGCAGTTCTTC,TRBJ2-1,NA,NA,TRBV20-1
CASAEPGGTEAFF,TGCGCCAGCGCTGAGCCGGGGGGCACTGAAGCTTTCTTT,TRBJ1-1,NA,few,TRBV5-1
CASSLQSETQYF,TGTGCCAGCAGCCTCCAATCGGAGACCCAGTACTTC,TRBJ2-5,NA,NA,TRBV14
CASSSPTRDTQYF,TGTGCCAGCAGCTCACCGACTAGAGATACGCAGTATTTT,TRBJ2-3,NA,NA,TRBV7-2
CASSQDIARETQYF,TGCGCCAGCAGCCAAGATATAGCTCGTGAGACCCAGTACTTC,TRBJ2-5,NA,few,TRBV4-3
CATSDKIETQYF,TGTGCCACCAGTGATAAGATCGAGACCCAGTACTTC,TRBJ2-5,NA,NA,TRBV24-1
CATSRDPPADEQYF,TGTGCCACCAGCAGGGACCCCCCGGCCGACGAGCAGTACTTC,TRBJ2-7,NA,NA,TRBV15
CASSFRTSGGTQYF,TGTGCCAGCAGTTTCAGGACTAGCGGGGGTACCCAGTACTTC,TRBJ2-5,TRBD2,few,TRBV6-5
CASRPGTTGTQYF,TGTGCCAGCAGGCCCGGGACTACAGGGACCCAGTACTTC,TRBJ2-5,TRBD2,NA,TRBV2
CSARDQGRVEAFF,TGCAGTGCTAGAGATCAAGGGAGGGTTGAAGCTTTCTTT,TRBJ1-1,NA,NA,TRBV20-1
CSAGRAGGTEAFF,TGCAGCGCCGGGAGGGCAGGTGGGACTGAAGCTTTCTTT,TRBJ1-1,NA,NA,TRBV29-1